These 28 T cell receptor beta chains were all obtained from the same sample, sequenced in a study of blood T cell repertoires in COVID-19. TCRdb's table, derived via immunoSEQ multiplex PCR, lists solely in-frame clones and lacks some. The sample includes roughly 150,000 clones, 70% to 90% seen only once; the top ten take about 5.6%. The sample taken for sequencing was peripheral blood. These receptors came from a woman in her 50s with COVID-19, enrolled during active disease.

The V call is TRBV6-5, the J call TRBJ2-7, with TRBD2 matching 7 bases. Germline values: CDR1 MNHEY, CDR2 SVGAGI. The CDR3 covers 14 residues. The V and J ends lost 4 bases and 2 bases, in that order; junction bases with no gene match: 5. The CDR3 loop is CASSFRRGAYEQYF. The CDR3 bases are TGTGCCAGCAGTTTCCGACGGGGGGCCTACGAGCAGTACTTC.

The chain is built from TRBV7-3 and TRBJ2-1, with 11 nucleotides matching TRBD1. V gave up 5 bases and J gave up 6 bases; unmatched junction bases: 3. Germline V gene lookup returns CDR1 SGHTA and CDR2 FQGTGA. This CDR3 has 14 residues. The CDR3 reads CASSPGTGGNEQFF. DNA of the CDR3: TGTGCCAGCAGCCCCGGGACAGGGGGCAATGAGCAGTTCTTC.

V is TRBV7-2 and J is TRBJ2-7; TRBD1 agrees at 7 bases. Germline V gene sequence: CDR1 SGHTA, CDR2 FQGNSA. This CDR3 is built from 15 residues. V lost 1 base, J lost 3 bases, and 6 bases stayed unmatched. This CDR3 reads CASSLEGRGYYEQYF. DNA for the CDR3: TGTGCCAGCAGCTTAGAGGGCAGGGGGTACTACGAGCAGTACTTC.

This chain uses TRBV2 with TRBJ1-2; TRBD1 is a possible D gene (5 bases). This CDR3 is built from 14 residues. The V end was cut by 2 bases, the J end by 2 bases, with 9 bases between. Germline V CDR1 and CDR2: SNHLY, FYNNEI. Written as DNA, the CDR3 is TGTGCCAGCAGTGAACAGGGCCTAAACTATGGCTACACCTTC. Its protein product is CASSEQGLNYGYTF.

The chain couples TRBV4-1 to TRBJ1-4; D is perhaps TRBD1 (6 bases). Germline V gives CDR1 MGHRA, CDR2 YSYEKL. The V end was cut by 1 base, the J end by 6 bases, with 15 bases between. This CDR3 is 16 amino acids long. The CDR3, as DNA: TGCGCCAGCAGCCAAGGTATCAGGGGCGCAGATGAAAAACTGTTTTTT. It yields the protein CASSQGIRGADEKLFF.

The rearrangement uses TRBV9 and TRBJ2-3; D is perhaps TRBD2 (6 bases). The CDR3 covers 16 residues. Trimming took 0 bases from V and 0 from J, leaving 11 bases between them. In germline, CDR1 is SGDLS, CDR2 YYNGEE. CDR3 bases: TGTGCCAGCAGCGTAGTCGGCGGGACCAGCACAGATACGCAGTATTTT. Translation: CASSVVGGTSTDTQYF. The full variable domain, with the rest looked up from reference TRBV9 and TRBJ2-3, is DSGVTQTPKHLITATGQRVTLRCSPRSGDLSVYWYQQSLDQGLQFLIQYYNGEERAKGNILERFSAQQFPDLHSELNLSSLELGDSALYFCASSVVGGTSTDTQYFGPGTRLTVL.

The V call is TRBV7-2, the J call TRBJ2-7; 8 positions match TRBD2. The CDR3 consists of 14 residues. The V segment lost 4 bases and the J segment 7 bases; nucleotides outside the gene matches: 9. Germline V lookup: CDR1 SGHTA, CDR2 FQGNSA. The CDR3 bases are TGTGCCAGCAGCTGGGCGGGGGGACGGGAAGAGCAGTACTTC. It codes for CASSWAGGREEQYF.

The CDR3 nucleotides read TGTGCCAGCAGCCACGGCACAGATACGCAGTATTTT. This gives the protein CASSHGTDTQYF. The V and J genes are TRBV3-1 (or the pseudogene TRBV3-2) and TRBJ2-3, with D unclear. The CDR3 has 12 residues. Trimming cost V 3 bases and J 1 base, with 2 bases left between them. Per the germline V gene, CDR1 is LGHDT and CDR2 is YNNKEL (reference sequence).

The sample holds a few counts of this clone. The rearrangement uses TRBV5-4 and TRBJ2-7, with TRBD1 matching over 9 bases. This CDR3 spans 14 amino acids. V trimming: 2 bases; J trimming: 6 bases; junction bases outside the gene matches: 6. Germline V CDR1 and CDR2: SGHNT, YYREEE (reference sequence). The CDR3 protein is CASSFKGQGSEQYF. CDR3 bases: TGTGCCAGCAGCTTCAAGGGACAGGGAAGCGAGCAGTACTTC.

Here the CDR3 DNA reads TGTGCCAGCAGTAGGAACACGGGAGAGACCCAGTACTTC. It yields the protein CASSRNTGETQYF. The chain is built from TRBV12-3 or TRBV12-4 and TRBJ2-5; no reliable D call. The V and J ends lost 5 bases and 4 bases respectively, with 11 bases between them. This CDR3 spans 13 amino acids.

The CDR3 sequence is CASAPAGYYNEQFF. The CDR3 DNA sequence: TGTGCCAGTGCCCCGGCAGGGTACTACAATGAGCAGTTCTTC. V is TRBV19 and J is TRBJ2-1; D might be TRBD1 (5 bases). Looked up from germline, CDR1 is LNHDA and CDR2 is SQIVND (reference sequence). The CDR3 runs to 14 residues. Trimming took off 8 bases at V and 3 bases at J, with 14 bases between the two ends.

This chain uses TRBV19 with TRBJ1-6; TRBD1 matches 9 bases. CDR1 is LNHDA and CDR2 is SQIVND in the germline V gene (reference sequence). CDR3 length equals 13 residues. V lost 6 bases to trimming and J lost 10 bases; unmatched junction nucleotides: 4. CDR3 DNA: TGTGCCAGTAGAGGGACAGGGCCATCACCCCTCCACTTT. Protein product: CASRGTGPSPLHF.

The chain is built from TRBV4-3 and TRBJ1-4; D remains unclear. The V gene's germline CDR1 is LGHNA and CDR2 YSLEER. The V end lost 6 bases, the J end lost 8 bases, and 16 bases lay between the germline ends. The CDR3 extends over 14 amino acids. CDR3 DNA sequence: TGCGCCAGCAGTCCCAAGTCTAACTTAGAAAAACTGTTTTTT. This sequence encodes CASSPKSNLEKLFF.

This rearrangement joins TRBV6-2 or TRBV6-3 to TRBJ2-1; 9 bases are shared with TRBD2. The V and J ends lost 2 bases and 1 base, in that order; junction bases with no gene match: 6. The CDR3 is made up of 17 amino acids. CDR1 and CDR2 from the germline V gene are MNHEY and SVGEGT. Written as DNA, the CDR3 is TGTGCCAGCAGTTACCCCTCGCTAGCGGGGTCCTACAATGAGCAGTTCTTC. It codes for CASSYPSLAGSYNEQFF.

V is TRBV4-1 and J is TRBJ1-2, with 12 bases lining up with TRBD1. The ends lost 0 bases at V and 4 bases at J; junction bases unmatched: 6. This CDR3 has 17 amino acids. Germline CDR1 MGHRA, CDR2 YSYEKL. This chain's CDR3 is CASSQEGQGARGYGYTF. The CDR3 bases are TGCGCCAGCAGCCAAGAGGGACAGGGGGCGCGCGGCTATGGCTACACCTTC.

The chain's CDR3 is CSAPRDGGYTF. DNA for the CDR3: TGCAGTGCCCCCAGGGATGGTGGCTACACCTTC. The rearrangement uses TRBV20-1 and TRBJ1-2; TRBD1 might be the D (5 bases). This CDR3 is built from 11 residues. V lost 6 bases and J lost 7, with 12 bases in between. From germline, CDR1 is DFQATT and CDR2 SNEGSKA (reference sequence).

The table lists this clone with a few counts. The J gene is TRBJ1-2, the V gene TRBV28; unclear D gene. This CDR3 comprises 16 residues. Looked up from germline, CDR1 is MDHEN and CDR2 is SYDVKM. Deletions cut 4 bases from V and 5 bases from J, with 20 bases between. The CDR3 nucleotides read TGTGCCAGCAGTTCACTAGCGTCTGGGTATCGGTATGGCTACACCTTC. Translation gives CASSSLASGYRYGYTF.

CDR3 in DNA: TGTGCCAGCACCCGACAGGGCGACACCGGGGAGCTGTTTTTT. It yields the protein CASTRQGDTGELFF. The chain uses TRBV7-9 and TRBJ2-2; 7 nucleotides align to TRBD1. Germline assignment: CDR1 SEHNR and CDR2 FQNEAQ (reference sequence). V was clipped by 7 bases and J by 3 bases; unmatched bases: 5. CDR3 length equals 14 residues.

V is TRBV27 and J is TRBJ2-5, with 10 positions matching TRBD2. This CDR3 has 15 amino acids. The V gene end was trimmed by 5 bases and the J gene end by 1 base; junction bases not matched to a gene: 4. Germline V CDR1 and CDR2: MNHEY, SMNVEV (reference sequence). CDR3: CASSPWTSGQETQYF. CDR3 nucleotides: TGTGCCAGCAGTCCGTGGACTAGCGGCCAAGAGACCCAGTACTTC.

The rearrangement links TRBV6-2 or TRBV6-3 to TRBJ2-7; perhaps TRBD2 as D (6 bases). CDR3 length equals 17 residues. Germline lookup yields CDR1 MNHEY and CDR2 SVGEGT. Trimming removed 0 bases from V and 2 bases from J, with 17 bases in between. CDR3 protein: CASSYSLQDRGTYEQYF. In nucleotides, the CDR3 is TGTGCCAGCAGTTACTCTTTACAGGACCGCGGGACCTACGAGCAGTACTTC.

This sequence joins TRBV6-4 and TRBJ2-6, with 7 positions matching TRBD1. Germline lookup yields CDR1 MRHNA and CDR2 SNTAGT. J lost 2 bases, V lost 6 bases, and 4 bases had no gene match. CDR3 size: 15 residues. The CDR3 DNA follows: TGTGCCAGCAGCTCAGGGGGTACTGGGGCCAACGTCCTGACTTTC. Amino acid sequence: CASSSGGTGANVLTF.

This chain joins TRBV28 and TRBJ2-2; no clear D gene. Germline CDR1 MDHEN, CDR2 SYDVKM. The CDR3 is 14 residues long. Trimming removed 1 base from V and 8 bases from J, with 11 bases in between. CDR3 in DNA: TGTGCCAGCAGTTTATTTGGCGGTGGTGGGGAGCTGTTTTTT. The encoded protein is CASSLFGGGGELFF. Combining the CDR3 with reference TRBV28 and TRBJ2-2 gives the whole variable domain DVKVTQSSRYLVKRTGEKVFLECVQDMDHENMFWYRQDPGLGLRLIYFSYDVKMKEKGDIPEGYSVSREKKERFSLILESASTNQTSMYLCASSLFGGGGELFFGEGSRLTVL.

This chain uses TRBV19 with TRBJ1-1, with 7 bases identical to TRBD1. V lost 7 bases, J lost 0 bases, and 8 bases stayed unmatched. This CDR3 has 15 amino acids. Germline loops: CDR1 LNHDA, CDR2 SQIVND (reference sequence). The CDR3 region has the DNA TGTGCCAGTACACCGCAGGGGGTCATGAACACTGAAGCTTTCTTT. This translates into CASTPQGVMNTEAFF.

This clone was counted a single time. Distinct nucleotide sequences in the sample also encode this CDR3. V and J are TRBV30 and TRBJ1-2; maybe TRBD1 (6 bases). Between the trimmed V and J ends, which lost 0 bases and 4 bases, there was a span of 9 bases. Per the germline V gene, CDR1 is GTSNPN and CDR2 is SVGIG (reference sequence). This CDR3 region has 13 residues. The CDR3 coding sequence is TGTGCCTGGAGTGTACAGGGATCCTATGGCTACACCTTC. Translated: CAWSVQGSYGYTF.

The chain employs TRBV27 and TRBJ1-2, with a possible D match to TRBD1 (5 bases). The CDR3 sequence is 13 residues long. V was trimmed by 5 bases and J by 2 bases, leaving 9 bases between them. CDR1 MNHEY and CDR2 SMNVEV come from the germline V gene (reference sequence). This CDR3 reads CASSMSGNYGYTF. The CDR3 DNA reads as TGTGCCAGCAGTATGTCAGGGAACTATGGCTACACCTTC.

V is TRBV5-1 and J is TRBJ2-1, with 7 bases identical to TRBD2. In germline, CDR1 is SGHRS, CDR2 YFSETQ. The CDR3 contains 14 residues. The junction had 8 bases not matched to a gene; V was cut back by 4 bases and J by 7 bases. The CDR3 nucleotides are TGCGCCAGCAGCGTGGCCGGGACTACGAATGAGCAGTTCTTC. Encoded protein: CASSVAGTTNEQFF.

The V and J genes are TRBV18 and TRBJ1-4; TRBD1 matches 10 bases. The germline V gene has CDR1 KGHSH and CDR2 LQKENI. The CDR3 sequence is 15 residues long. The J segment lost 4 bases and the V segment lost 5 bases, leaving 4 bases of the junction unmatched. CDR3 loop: CASSMTGGYNEKLFF. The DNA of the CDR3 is TGTGCCAGCTCAATGACAGGGGGCTATAATGAAAAACTGTTTTTT.

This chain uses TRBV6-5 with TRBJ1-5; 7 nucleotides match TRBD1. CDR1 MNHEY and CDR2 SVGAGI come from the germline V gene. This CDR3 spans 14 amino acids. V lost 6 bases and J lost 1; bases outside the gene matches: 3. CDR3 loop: CASSWGQSNQPQHF. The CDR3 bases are TGTGCCAGCAGCTGGGGACAGAGCAATCAGCCCCAGCATTTT.